This passage covers 32 T cell receptor beta chains from one sample sequenced in a study of blood T cell repertoires in COVID-19. Libraries were prepared by immunoSEQ multiplex PCR; TCRdb keeps only in-frame clonotypes and omits some of them. This sample has about 100,000 clones, with less than 90% found just once. The sample consisted of peripheral blood. The receptor set was obtained from a man younger than 40 in a cohort sampled during active COVID-19.

This clone was seen only once. Other DNA sequences within the sample encode an identical CDR3. The chain couples TRBV9 to TRBJ2-3; 9 bases line up with TRBD2. The V segment lost 2 bases and the J segment 0 bases; nucleotides outside the gene matches: 1. Germline CDR1 and CDR2: SGDLS and YYNGEE. The CDR3 runs 15 residues. CDR3 residues: CASSVGLASTDTQYF. The CDR3 coding sequence is TGTGCCAGCAGCGTGGGACTAGCTAGCACAGATACGCAGTATTTT.

The chain joins TRBV4-2 to TRBJ1-1; weak D call: TRBD1 (5 bases). The CDR3 extends over 14 amino acids. V dropped 3 bases and J dropped 6 bases, with 14 bases sitting between them. Germline CDR1 reads LGHNA; CDR2 reads YNFKEQ. The CDR3 region is CASSQTRQGSEAFF. CDR3 sequence (DNA): TGTGCCAGCAGCCAGACCAGGCAGGGTTCTGAAGCTTTCTTT.

V gene TRBV19 combines with J gene TRBJ2-3, with TRBD2 matching over 10 bases. The junction had 4 bases not matched to a gene; V was cut back by 7 bases and J by 0 bases. CDR1 is LNHDA, CDR2 SQIVND, per germline (reference sequence). The length of the CDR3 is 15 residues. Here the CDR3 reads CASTLAGASTDTQYF. DNA of the CDR3: TGTGCCAGTACTCTAGCGGGGGCCAGCACAGATACGCAGTATTTT.

The J gene is TRBJ1-1, the V gene TRBV5-5, with 7 bases aligning to TRBD1. Germline values: CDR1 SGHKS, CDR2 YYEKEE (reference sequence). CDR3 size: 16 residues. V shed 3 bases and J 7 bases; nucleotides not matched to a gene: 15. The DNA of the CDR3 is TGTGCCAGCAGCTATGTTAGGGTAACAGGGGCAAATGAAGCTTTCTTT. The encoded protein is CASSYVRVTGANEAFF.

This clone occurred a few times. The chain recombines TRBV7-9 with TRBJ1-5, with TRBD1 identical over 7 bases. Germline values: CDR1 SEHNR, CDR2 FQNEAQ (reference sequence). The CDR3 covers 15 residues. V gave up 0 bases and J gave up 3 bases; unmatched junction bases: 2. This CDR3 reads CASSLAGTDNQPQHF. The CDR3 nucleotides read TGTGCCAGCAGCTTAGCGGGGACAGACAATCAGCCCCAGCATTTT.

V usage is TRBV11-2 and J usage is TRBJ2-1; 13 nucleotides line up with TRBD2. CDR1 and CDR2 from the germline V gene are SGHAT and FQNNGV. The CDR3 consists of 12 residues. Trimming at V came to 5 bases and at J to 13 bases, leaving 2 bases not matched to a gene. The CDR3 region is CASSRLAGGQFF. The DNA of the CDR3 is TGTGCCAGCAGCCGACTAGCGGGGGGCCAGTTCTTC.

This clone was counted a single time. The chain employs TRBV13 and TRBJ2-2, with 8 positions matching TRBD1. CDR3 length: 16 amino acids. After removal of 3 bases from V and 4 bases from J, the junction contained 7 bases not matched to a gene. Per the germline V gene, CDR1 is PRHDT and CDR2 is FYEKMQ (reference sequence). Here the CDR3 DNA reads TGTGCCAGCAGCTTTAGGACAGGGAAGGGCACCGGGGAGCTGTTTTTT. Translating gives CASSFRTGKGTGELFF.

The rearrangement links TRBV7-8 to TRBJ1-1; TRBD1 matches at 9 bases. Germline V CDR1 and CDR2: SGHVS, FQNEAQ. The CDR3 runs to 16 residues. V dropped 3 bases and J dropped 3; count of bases not matched to a gene: 8. As DNA, the CDR3 is TGTGCCAGCAGCTTGCCGTGGACAGGGGAGGACACTGAAGCTTTCTTT. Encoded protein: CASSLPWTGEDTEAFF. The full variable domain, in which reference TRBV7-8 and TRBJ1-1 provide the parts outside the CDR3, is GAGVSQSPRYKVAKRGQDVALRCDPISGHVSLFWYQQALGQGPEFLTYFQNEAQLDKSGLPSDRFFAERPEGSVSTLKIQRTQQEDSAVYLCASSLPWTGEDTEAFFGQGTRLTVV.

This clone was observed a single time. The chain is built from TRBV4-3 and TRBJ2-6; D is possibly TRBD1 (6 bases). The CDR3 is 17 amino acids. V was cut by 4 bases and J by 0 bases, with 13 bases left in between. Germline V gene sequence: CDR1 LGHNA, CDR2 YSLEER. The CDR3 DNA follows: TGCGCCAGCAGCCCCAATTTACAGGGCTCTGGGGCCAACGTCCTGACTTTC. This codes for CASSPNLQGSGANVLTF.

The rearrangement joins TRBV28 to TRBJ1-4, with 9 bases identical to TRBD1. With 4 bases clipped from V and 5 bases from J, the junction kept 5 bases outside the gene matches. CDR3 size: 15 residues. CDR1 is MDHEN and CDR2 is SYDVKM in the germline V gene. As DNA, the CDR3 is TGTGCCAGCAGTTCGGCGGGGACAGGGAATGAAAAACTGTTTTTT. Amino acids: CASSSAGTGNEKLFF.

J is TRBJ1-2 and V is TRBV15; D is possibly TRBD1 (6 bases). The germline V gene has CDR1 LNHNV and CDR2 YYDKDF (reference sequence). The CDR3 has 14 residues. Trimming removed 4 bases at V and 4 bases at J, with 13 bases between. For the CDR3, the DNA is TGTGCCACCAGCACCCGTACAGGGAGCTATGGCTACACCTTC. It specifies CATSTRTGSYGYTF.

The J gene is TRBJ2-7, the V gene TRBV30; perhaps TRBD1 as D (6 bases). The CDR3 is 13 amino acids. Germline V gene lookup returns CDR1 GTSNPN and CDR2 SVGIG (reference sequence). The V and J ends lost 1 base and 5 bases respectively, with 12 bases between them. CDR3 sequence: CAWSGGLVNEQYF. The DNA for the CDR3 is TGTGCCTGGAGTGGGGGGCTTGTGAACGAGCAGTACTTC.

This rearrangement joins TRBV6-5 to TRBJ1-4; 7 bases fit TRBD1. The CDR3 has 15 amino acids. CDR1 MNHEY and CDR2 SVGAGI come from the germline V gene. Trimming removed 4 bases from V and 5 bases from J; junction bases left unmatched: 7. Here the CDR3 DNA reads TGTGCCAGCAGTTCACGGGGACAGAGGAATGAAAAACTGTTTTTT. Encoded protein: CASSSRGQRNEKLFF.

The chain carries TRBV11-2 and TRBJ2-3, with TRBD2 as a possible D gene (5 bases). The germline gives CDR1 SGHAT, CDR2 FQNNGV. The CDR3 covers 15 residues. The ends were cut back, 1 base at V and 3 bases at J, with 11 bases in the middle. The CDR3 reads CASSLGLAPTDTQYF. The DNA for the CDR3 is TGTGCCAGCAGCTTAGGTCTAGCCCCAACAGATACGCAGTATTTT.

This clone came up a few times. The chain has TRBV6-6 and TRBJ2-5, with 8 bases matching TRBD1. Trimming at V came to 6 bases and at J to 1 base, leaving 4 bases not matched to a gene. CDR3 length equals 14 residues. Germline V CDR1 and CDR2: MNHNY, SVGAGI (reference sequence). CDR3 in amino acids: CASSWTGIQETQYF. The CDR3 DNA reads as TGTGCCAGCAGCTGGACAGGGATCCAAGAGACCCAGTACTTC.

The chain carries TRBV5-4 and TRBJ2-5, with 11 positions matching TRBD2. The CDR3 consists of 15 residues. V dropped 4 bases and J dropped 2; count of bases not matched to a gene: 4. CDR1 is SGHNT, CDR2 YYREEE, per germline (reference sequence). CDR3 DNA sequence: TGTGCCAGCAGCCGTAGCGGGGGGGGGCAAGAGACCCAGTACTTC. It yields the protein CASSRSGGGQETQYF.

The chain has TRBV7-7 and TRBJ2-5; D perhaps matches TRBD1 (5 bases). The CDR3 totals 14 residues. Per germline, CDR1 SSHAT and CDR2 FNYEAQ (reference sequence). V was pared by 1 base and J by 4 bases, with 10 bases between. The CDR3 DNA reads TGTGCCAGCAGCTTAGGGTTTCAGGGAGAGACCCAGTACTTC. Translated: CASSLGFQGETQYF.

The rearrangement joins TRBV5-4 to TRBJ2-3; the D gene is possibly TRBD2 (7 bases). The germline V and J ends were trimmed by 2 bases and 4 bases, with 14 bases remaining between them. The CDR3 contains 15 residues. Germline lookup yields CDR1 SGHNT and CDR2 YYREEE (reference sequence). The CDR3, as DNA: TGTGCCAGCAGCTTTAAGGGGAGGGGGTCAGATACGCAGTATTTT. Its protein is CASSFKGRGSDTQYF.

The chain has TRBV11-2 and TRBJ1-2; D is possibly TRBD1 (5 bases). The CDR3 has 13 amino acids. Trimming pared 5 bases from V and 5 bases from J, leaving 12 bases between. Per the germline V gene, CDR1 is SGHAT and CDR2 is FQNNGV. The CDR3: CASSTTGAYGYTF. The DNA of the CDR3 is TGTGCCAGCAGCACCACAGGAGCTTATGGCTACACCTTC.

Comments on this clone: Other DNA sequences in this sample translate to the same CDR3. This chain links TRBV10-3 with TRBJ2-5, with TRBD1 as a possible D gene (6 bases). The CDR3 length is 12 residues. The V end lost 4 bases, the J end lost 5 bases, and 8 bases lay between the germline ends. Germline lookup yields CDR1 ENHRY and CDR2 SYGVKD. In DNA, the CDR3 is TGTGCCATCAGTGGGCAGGGGGAGACCCAGTACTTC. Its protein product is CAISGQGETQYF.

This sequence joins TRBV28 and TRBJ2-1, with 8 bases identical to TRBD2. J gave up 8 bases and V 6 bases, and 3 bases lay outside the gene matches. This CDR3 spans 12 amino acids. CDR1 is MDHEN, CDR2 SYDVKM, per germline. DNA of the CDR3: TGTGCCAGCAGGCGGGGGGTGGATGAGCAGTTCTTC. This sequence encodes CASRRGVDEQFF.

The V and J genes are TRBV2 and TRBJ2-6; 7 nucleotides align to TRBD2. Germline CDR1 is SNHLY and CDR2 is FYNNEI. Trimming cost V 3 bases and J 6 bases; bases outside gene matches: 5. CDR3 length equals 15 residues. The CDR3 sequence: CASSDTSGKANVLTF. The DNA for the CDR3 is TGTGCCAGCAGTGACACCAGCGGGAAGGCCAACGTCCTGACTTTC.

The chain employs TRBV7-2 and TRBJ2-7, with D unresolved. The CDR3 spans 12 residues. Trimming shortened V by 3 bases and J by 2 bases, and 5 bases separated the two germline ends. Germline values: CDR1 SGHTA, CDR2 FQGNSA. This chain's CDR3 is CASSLETYEQYF. In nucleotides, the CDR3 is TGTGCCAGCAGCTTGGAGACCTACGAGCAGTACTTC.

This chain links TRBV6-5 with TRBJ2-3; 7 nucleotides match TRBD1. The CDR3 length is 14 residues. With V trimmed by 5 bases and J by 1 base, 3 bases remained unmatched. Germline CDR1 reads MNHEY; CDR2 reads SVGAGI. In nucleotides, the CDR3 is TGTGCCAGCAGTAGGGGGCGGGGCACAGATACGCAGTATTTT. Residues: CASSRGRGTDTQYF.

V and J are TRBV27 and TRBJ2-5, with 8 bases identical to TRBD2. The V gene end was trimmed by 4 bases and the J gene end by 5 bases; junction bases not matched to a gene: 12. Germline loops: CDR1 MNHEY, CDR2 SMNVEV (reference sequence). The CDR3 has 16 residues. The chain's CDR3 is CASSSPEGGGRETQYF. CDR3 nucleotides: TGTGCCAGCAGTTCCCCAGAGGGCGGGGGGCGGGAGACCCAGTACTTC.

The CDR3 here is CASSVENVQAGLREQFF. CDR3 nucleotides: TGTGCCAGCAGCGTAGAAAACGTACAGGCTGGGCTGCGTGAGCAGTTCTTC. This chain uses TRBV9 with TRBJ2-1, with D possibly being TRBD1 (5 bases). Per germline, CDR1 SGDLS and CDR2 YYNGEE. The ends were cut back, 0 bases at V and 9 bases at J, with 22 bases in the middle. The CDR3 has 17 amino acids.

This clone was seen just once. The chain couples TRBV12-3 or TRBV12-4 to TRBJ2-7; the D gene is possibly TRBD2 (5 bases). Trimming took off 6 bases at V and 2 bases at J, with 11 bases between the two ends. The CDR3 runs 13 residues. The CDR3 is CASRKDGAYEQYF. In nucleotides, the CDR3 is TGTGCCAGCAGAAAGGACGGGGCCTACGAGCAGTACTTC.

The chain carries TRBV21-1 and TRBJ2-1; the D call in the table, TRBD2, was not verified against the DNA. TRBV21-1 is a known pseudogene. CDR3 length equals 18 residues. CDR3 sequence reads: CASSKGQRGVSSYNEQFF. DNA of the CDR3: TGTGCCAGCAGCAAAGGTCAGCGGGGGGTCTCCTCCTACAATGAGCAGTTCTTC.

The rearrangement links TRBV9 to TRBJ2-5; a possible D gene is TRBD2 (5 bases). Germline CDR1 and CDR2: SGDLS and YYNGEE. V lost 3 bases and J lost 0, with 9 bases in between. The CDR3 sequence is 14 residues long. The CDR3 region is CASSAGEYQETQYF. CDR3 in DNA: TGTGCCAGCAGCGCCGGGGAGTACCAAGAGACCCAGTACTTC.

The chain links TRBV19 to TRBJ1-2; D is unresolved. CDR3 length: 15 amino acids. Trimming removed 5 bases from V and 0 bases from J, with 13 bases in between. Germline CDR1 LNHDA, CDR2 SQIVND (reference sequence). The DNA of the CDR3 is TGTGCCAGTAGTTCTGGCAAAAAGACTAACTATGGCTACACCTTC. This encodes CASSSGKKTNYGYTF.

The rearrangement links TRBV7-2 to TRBJ1-3; TRBD1 aligns across 9 bases. From germline, CDR1 is SGHTA and CDR2 FQGNSA. The CDR3 is 15 residues long. Trimming at V came to 4 bases and at J to 0 bases, leaving 1 base not matched to a gene. CDR3 protein: CASSSQGASGNTIYF. In nucleotides, the CDR3 is TGTGCCAGCAGCTCACAGGGGGCCTCTGGAAACACCATATATTTT.

V gene TRBV7-3 combines with J gene TRBJ1-5; D uncertain. This CDR3 comprises 12 residues. The V and J ends lost 7 bases and 0 bases respectively, with 4 bases between them. Looked up from germline, CDR1 is SGHTA and CDR2 is FQGTGA. This CDR3 is CASTGSNQPQHF. The CDR3 DNA reads TGTGCCAGCACGGGTAGCAATCAGCCCCAGCATTTT.